Listed here are 27 T cell receptor beta chains from one sample, sequenced in a study of molecular identifiers for immune sequencing clone quantification. One entry per CDR3 protein results from TCRdb running MiXCR on the PCR reads. The sample gives 75,000 to 95,000 distinct CDR3 sequences, roughly 23% of which show up once; less than 0.85% is in the top ten. The sample taken for sequencing was naive CD8+ T cells from blood, with Jurkat cell RNA spiked in. As to subset: FACS-sorted CD8+CD4-CCR7+CD45RA+ naive T cells. These receptors came from a human donor in good health. Some libraries in this study had Jurkat cell RNA spiked in.

This clonotype was detected ten times or more. This chain uses TRBV4-3 with TRBJ2-7; D is undetermined. Trimming removed 5 bases at V and 7 bases at J, with 15 bases between. Germline assignment: CDR1 LGHNA and CDR2 YSLEER. This CDR3 is built from 13 residues. The CDR3 DNA reads as TGCGCCAGCAGCGACGGCACCAATCGGGAGCAGTACTTC. Amino acids: CASSDGTNREQYF.

This clonotype has just a few counts. This rearrangement joins TRBV6-5 to TRBJ1-2; maybe TRBD1 (5 bases). This CDR3 has 15 amino acids. V was trimmed by 2 bases and J by 0 bases, leaving 10 bases between them. In germline, CDR1 is MNHEY, CDR2 SVGAGI. CDR3 DNA: TGTGCCAGCAGTTACGGGACGCCCCCTAACTATGGCTACACCTTC. Translating it yields CASSYGTPPNYGYTF.

The chain couples TRBV7-9 to TRBJ2-7; no reliable D call. Germline-derived CDR1 and CDR2 are SEHNR and FQNEAQ (reference sequence). The CDR3 has 14 residues. Deletions cut 1 base from V and 0 bases from J, with 7 bases between. The CDR3 here is CASSLDPSSYEQYF. The CDR3 nucleotides are TGTGCCAGCAGCTTAGACCCTAGCTCCTACGAGCAGTACTTC.

Only a few counts were recorded for this clonotype. This rearrangement joins TRBV10-1 to TRBJ2-2; D gene unclear. V was pared by 0 bases and J by 5 bases, with 7 bases between. The CDR3 covers 14 residues. Germline V gene sequence: CDR1 WNHNN, CDR2 SYGVQD (reference sequence). CDR3 sequence reads: CASSESGDTGELFF. In DNA, the CDR3 is TGCGCCAGCAGTGAGTCAGGTGATACCGGGGAGCTGTTTTTT.

The gene calls are TRBV24-1 and TRBJ2-2; 15 nucleotides align to TRBD2. This CDR3 has 17 amino acids. Germline V gene sequence: CDR1 KGHDR, CDR2 SFDVKD. The J segment lost 5 bases and the V segment lost 4 bases, leaving 4 bases of the junction unmatched. The CDR3 sequence: CATSDPGTSGRTGELFF. CDR3 nucleotide sequence: TGTGCCACCAGTGACCCCGGGACTAGCGGGAGGACCGGGGAGCTGTTTTTT.

A few counts support this clonotype. The chain recombines TRBV29-1 with TRBJ2-2, with a weak D call TRBD1 (5 bases). The CDR3 has 12 residues. The germline gives CDR1 SQVTM, CDR2 ANQGSEA. Trimming pared 5 bases from V and 6 bases from J, leaving 10 bases between. The CDR3 DNA is TGCAGCGTTACCACAGGAGCCGGGGAGCTGTTTTTT. Amino acid sequence: CSVTTGAGELFF.

With regard to this clonotype: A much bigger clone sits one base away, suggesting this may be a read error. V usage is TRBV7-9 and J usage is TRBJ1-1; TRBD1 aligns across 9 bases. From germline, CDR1 is SEHNR and CDR2 FQNEAQ (reference sequence). CDR3 length: 19 residues. CDR3 in amino acids: CASSLVSLRDRESNTETFF. The DNA of the CDR3 is TGTGCCAGCAGCTTAGTAAGCCTCCGGGACAGGGAGTCGAACACTGAAACTTTCTTT.

On this clonotype itself: A read error may be the cause here, since a much bigger clone is one base away. The genes are TRBV7-9 and TRBJ1-1, with 7 bases aligning to TRBD1. Germline CDR1 and CDR2: SEHNR and FQNEAQ (reference sequence). The CDR3 consists of 14 residues. The CDR3 bases are TGTGCCAGCACCGAGACAGGGATGAACGCTGAAGCTTTCTTT. This codes for CASTETGMNAEAFF.

Concerning this clonotype: A read error may explain this, as a much larger clone is one base away. The chain uses TRBV29-1 and TRBJ2-7; the D gene is possibly TRBD1 (6 bases). CDR3 length: 13 residues. CDR1 and CDR2 (germline): SQVTM, ANQGSEA. With 6 bases removed from V and 2 bases from J, the gap between germline ends came to 14 bases. The CDR3 DNA is TGCAGCGTAGCCGGGACAAGAGCCTACGAGCAGTACTTC. Translating gives CSVAGTRAYEQYF.

This clonotype was seen only once. This could be a read error, since a much larger clone is one nucleotide away. The V call is TRBV7-3, the J call TRBJ1-5; a possible D gene is TRBD1 (6 bases). Looked up from germline, CDR1 is SGHTA and CDR2 is FQGTGA. The CDR3 extends over 15 amino acids. V lost 4 bases and J 7 bases, leaving 17 bases between the germline ends. DNA of the CDR3: TGTGCCAGCAGCTACGACAGGAAGGGGTGGCAGCCCCAGCATTTT. Translating it yields CASSYDRKGWQPQHF.

The rearrangement joins TRBV20-1 to TRBJ2-7; D gene ambiguous. The CDR3 sequence is 13 residues long. Germline V CDR1 and CDR2: DFQATT, SNEGSKA (reference sequence). V lost 0 bases, J lost 4 bases, and 10 bases lay in between. CDR3 bases: TGCAGTGCTAGAGAGGTTGGAAAATACGAGCAGTACTTC. Protein: CSAREVGKYEQYF.

This clonotype was detected once. The rearrangement joins TRBV11-2 to TRBJ2-7, with 10 positions matching TRBD2. V lost 1 base and J lost 3; bases outside the gene matches: 6. Germline assignment: CDR1 SGHAT and CDR2 FQNNGV. The CDR3 covers 16 residues. DNA for the CDR3: TGTGCCAGCAGCTTAGCTACTAGCGGGATGTTCTACGAGCAGTACTTC. Encoded protein: CASSLATSGMFYEQYF.

Regarding this clonotype: A read error may explain this, as a much larger clone is one base away. V usage is TRBV4-3 and J usage is TRBJ2-7; no definite D call. The germline gives CDR1 LGHNA, CDR2 YSLEER. The CDR3 runs to 16 residues. The germline V and J ends were trimmed by 0 bases and 3 bases, with 15 bases remaining between them. CDR3 nucleotides: TGCGCCAGCAGCCAAGAGTGTGACTCGGGCTACTACGAGCAGTACTTC. It specifies CASSQECDSGYYEQYF.

As to this clonotype: A much larger clone lies a single base off, so this may be a read error. The chain couples TRBV5-1 to TRBJ2-3; perhaps TRBD1 as D (6 bases). CDR1 SGHRS and CDR2 YFSETQ come from the germline V gene. Trimming cost V 6 bases and J 0 bases, with 11 bases left between them. The CDR3 totals 14 residues. The CDR3: CASNPQGSTDTQYF. The CDR3 DNA reads as TGCGCCAGCAATCCACAGGGAAGCACAGATACGCAGTATTTT.

This clonotype has a handful of counts. The gene calls are TRBV19 and TRBJ1-2; TRBD1 might be the D (5 bases). Germline V gives CDR1 LNHDA, CDR2 SQIVND (reference sequence). V dropped 4 bases and J dropped 3 bases, with 9 bases sitting between them. The CDR3 covers 13 residues. CDR3 nucleotides: TGTGCCAGTAGTACGGACACTTACTATGGCTACACCTTC. Translating gives CASSTDTYYGYTF.

The V gene is TRBV28, the J gene TRBJ2-1; TRBD1 matches at 7 bases. Germline values: CDR1 MDHEN, CDR2 SYDVKM. CDR3 length equals 15 residues. J gave up 1 base and V 5 bases, and 5 bases lay outside the gene matches. The CDR3 loop reads CASSPRTGSYNEQFF. The DNA for the CDR3 is TGTGCCAGCAGTCCCCGGACAGGATCCTACAATGAGCAGTTCTTC.

This clonotype was detected a few times. V and J are TRBV7-9 and TRBJ2-7, with D possibly TRBD1 on 6 matching bases. Germline-derived CDR1 and CDR2 are SEHNR and FQNEAQ (reference sequence). The CDR3 is 15 residues long. Between the trimmed V and J ends, which lost 5 bases and 7 bases, there was a span of 21 bases. CDR3 region: CASSRSDRSLGEQYF. The CDR3 coding sequence is TGTGCCAGCAGCCGATCGGACAGATCTTTGGGGGAGCAGTACTTC.

This clonotype was found a few times. V usage is TRBV7-9 and J usage is TRBJ2-3; no definite D call. V lost 5 bases and J 0 bases, leaving 21 bases between the germline ends. The CDR3 runs to 18 residues. Germline-derived CDR1 and CDR2 are SEHNR and FQNEAQ (reference sequence). The CDR3 here is CASSRPQRVGESTDTQYF. CDR3 nucleotide sequence: TGTGCCAGCAGCAGACCCCAGAGAGTAGGAGAGAGCACAGATACGCAGTATTTT.

There are many counts of this clonotype. V is TRBV29-1 and J is TRBJ2-7; the D call may be TRBD1 or TRBD2 (5 bases each). The V gene's germline CDR1 is SQVTM and CDR2 ANQGSEA. V lost 5 bases and J 2 bases, leaving 19 bases between the germline ends. This CDR3 spans 15 amino acids. This CDR3 reads CSVFRVGDQTYEQYF. The CDR3 nucleotides are TGCAGCGTTTTCCGGGTCGGGGACCAAACCTACGAGCAGTACTTC.

At least ten counts were recorded for this clonotype. This chain connects TRBV7-9 to TRBJ2-3; 9 bases line up with TRBD2. V gave up 4 bases and J gave up 0 bases; unmatched junction bases: 11. The CDR3 has 18 amino acids. The germline CDR1 and CDR2 sequences are SEHNR and FQNEAQ (reference sequence). The CDR3: CASSWDRGAGGSTDTQYF. For the CDR3, the DNA is TGTGCCAGCAGCTGGGACCGAGGAGCGGGGGGAAGCACAGATACGCAGTATTTT. The whole variable domain, remainder taken from reference TRBV7-9 and TRBJ2-3, is DTGVSQNPRHKITKRGQNVTFRCDPISEHNRLYWYRQTLGQGPEFLTYFQNEAQLEKSRLLSDRFSAERPKGSFSTLEIQRTEQGDSAMYLCASSWDRGAGGSTDTQYFGPGTRLTVL.

The rearrangement joins TRBV5-1 to TRBJ2-7, with 8 bases matching TRBD2. The length of the CDR3 is 16 residues. J gave up 2 bases and V 0 bases, and 7 bases lay outside the gene matches. The germline CDR1 and CDR2 sequences are SGHRS and YFSETQ. The CDR3 nucleotides read TGCGCCAGCAGCTTGGGAGAGACGGGAGGGCCCTACGAGCAGTACTTC. Protein: CASSLGETGGPYEQYF.

For this clonotype: A single base separates this from a much larger clone, so it may be a read error. The chain employs TRBV5-6 and TRBJ1-5, with D hard to call. CDR3 length equals 14 residues. Germline CDR1 and CDR2: SGHDT and YYEEEE. The CDR3 coding sequence is TGTGCCAGCAGCTTGGAGGGTAGCAATCGGCCCCAGCATTTT. Translation gives CASSLEGSNRPQHF. The full variable domain, completed using reference TRBV5-6 and TRBJ1-5, is DAGVTQSPTHLIKTRGQQVTLRCSPKSGHDTVSWYQQALGQGPQFIFQYYEEEERQRGNFPDRFSGHQFPNYSSELNVNALLLGDSALYLCASSLEGSNRPQHFGDGTRLSIL.

This clonotype was seen many times. The rearrangement joins TRBV6-2 or TRBV6-3 to TRBJ2-3; no clear D gene. Trimming pared 4 bases from V and 3 bases from J, leaving 11 bases between. The CDR3 runs 14 residues. The germline V gene has CDR1 MNHEY and CDR2 SVGEGT. The CDR3: CASSSPGETDTQYF. For the CDR3, the DNA is TGTGCCAGCAGTTCACCTGGGGAAACAGATACGCAGTATTTT.

The chain employs TRBV20-1 and TRBJ2-5; no firm D call. The length of the CDR3 is 11 residues. Germline CDR1 DFQATT, CDR2 SNEGSKA (reference sequence). The V end was cut by 5 bases, the J end by 5 bases, with 9 bases between. The CDR3 sequence: CSAHLDETQYF. The CDR3 DNA reads TGCAGTGCTCATTTGGATGAGACCCAGTACTTC.

This clonotype was recorded a few times. The chain employs TRBV5-5 and TRBJ2-7, with TRBD1 matching over 10 bases. Germline CDR1 reads SGHKS; CDR2 reads YYEKEE (reference sequence). CDR3 length equals 15 residues. The J segment lost 1 base and the V segment lost 4 bases, leaving 5 bases of the junction unmatched. The CDR3 sequence: CASSLGQGRSYEQYF. CDR3 sequence (DNA): TGTGCCAGCAGCCTGGGACAGGGGCGATCCTACGAGCAGTACTTC.

Note on this clonotype: This may come from a read error, since a much larger clone is one base off. This likely comes from a read error, as the CDR3 has no conserved phenylalanine or tryptophan at its end. This chain joins TRBV19 and TRBJ2-5; 7 bases fit TRBD1. This CDR3 comprises 13 residues. Germline-derived CDR1 and CDR2 are LNHDA and SQIVND (reference sequence). The V segment lost 8 bases and the J segment 2 bases; nucleotides outside the gene matches: 5. CDR3 loop: CASQGTDQETQYL. The CDR3 region has the DNA TGTGCCAGTCAAGGGACAGATCAAGAGACCCAGTACCTC.

The chain links TRBV14 to TRBJ2-1; perhaps TRBD2 as D (5 bases). This CDR3 has 13 amino acids. Trimming stripped 1 base from V and 8 bases from J, with 9 bases between. CDR1 is SGHDN, CDR2 FVKESK, per germline. The CDR3 nucleotides are TGTGCCAGCAGCCAAGTCCCCGGGGATGAGCAGTTCTTC. Its translation: CASSQVPGDEQFF.